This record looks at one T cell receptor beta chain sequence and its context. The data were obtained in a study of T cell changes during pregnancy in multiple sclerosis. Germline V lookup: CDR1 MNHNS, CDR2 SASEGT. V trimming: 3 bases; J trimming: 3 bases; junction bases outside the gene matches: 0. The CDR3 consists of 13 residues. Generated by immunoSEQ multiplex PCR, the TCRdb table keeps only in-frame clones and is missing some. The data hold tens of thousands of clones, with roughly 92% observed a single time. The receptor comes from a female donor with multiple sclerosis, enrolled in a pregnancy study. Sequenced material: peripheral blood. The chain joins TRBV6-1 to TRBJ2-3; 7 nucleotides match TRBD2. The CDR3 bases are TGTGCCAGCAGTGAGCGGGAGACAGATACGCAGTATTTT. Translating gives CASSERETDTQYF.